One T cell receptor (beta chain) is described in this entry. Antigen specificity is unknown. This sample was taken from a study of graft-versus-host responses after intestinal transplantation. For the study at large: Anti-thymocyte globulin was used for induction in all recipients, who then took tacrolimus and steroids for 3 to 4 years. General observations from the study: Circulating GvH clone levels at their peak were associated with HvG declines (early post-transplant). Some patients had graft-donor T cell macrochimerism. In their allografts, the ratios of graft-versus-host to host-versus-graft T cell clones were high. GvH clones surfaced in recipient marrow, some emerging earlier in ileum or blood.

Some clones are missing from TCRdb's copy, which holds only in-frame ones; the method was immunoSEQ multiplex PCR. The repertoire holds 20,000 to 25,000 clones, around 80% seen once, with 0.8% to 0.95% in the top ten. The TCR comes from a human donor who was the organ donor for an intestinal transplant. Sequencing used unstimulated CD8+ T cells sorted from spleen or lymph node cells, obtained before transplant.

The CDR3 nucleotides read TGTGCCAGCTCACCGAAAACAGGTCCATATAGCAATCAGCCCCAGCATTTT. This gives the protein CASSPKTGPYSNQPQHF. The rearrangement joins TRBV18 to TRBJ1-5, with D tentatively TRBD1 (5 bases). Germline CDR1 KGHSH, CDR2 LQKENI. The CDR3 loop spans 17 amino acids. V dropped 3 bases and J dropped 0 bases, with 15 bases sitting between them.